The present entry profiles one T cell receptor beta chain with its context. Source study methods: Sequence data from immunoSEQ were junction-only and lacked quality scores; consequently, filtering differed. Profiling relied on immunoSEQ multiplex PCR, and the TCRdb table lists in-frame clones only, not all of them. D and trimming come from the DNA, and the V and J calls and clone size come from that table. The sample lists around 1.1 million clones; approximately 75% were seen once. This specimen belongs to a study of shared clonotypes between healthy human individuals. As for the study in general: Every donor yielded three CD4 naive, three CD4 memory, two CD8 naive and one CD8 memory plate.

CDR1 and CDR2 (germline): SGDLS, YYNGEE. V was cut by 4 bases and J by 5 bases, with 18 bases left in between. This CDR3 region has 15 residues. The sample comprised memory CD4+ T cells from PBMCs. Stated subset: CD45RA-negative fraction. The chain employs TRBV9 and TRBJ2-5; D may be TRBD2 (6 bases). The clonotype was recovered from a man younger than 35 in good health. Some clones in this sample may be carry-over from other donors' samples. Written as DNA, the CDR3 is TGTGCCAGCAGCAGAGGGACTGCCACCGGGGAGACCCAGTACTTC. It translates to CASSRGTATGETQYF.